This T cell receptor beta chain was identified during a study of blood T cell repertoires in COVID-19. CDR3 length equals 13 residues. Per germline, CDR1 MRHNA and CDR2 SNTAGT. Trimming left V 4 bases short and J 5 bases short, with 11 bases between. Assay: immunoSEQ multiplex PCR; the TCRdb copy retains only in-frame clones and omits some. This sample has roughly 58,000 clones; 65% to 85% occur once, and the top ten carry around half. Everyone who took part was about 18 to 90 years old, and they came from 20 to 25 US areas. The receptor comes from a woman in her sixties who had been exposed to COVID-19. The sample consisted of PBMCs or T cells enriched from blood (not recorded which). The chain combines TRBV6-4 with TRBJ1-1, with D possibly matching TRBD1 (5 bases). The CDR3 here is CASSAGARTEAFF. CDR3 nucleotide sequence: TGTGCCAGCAGTGCTGGGGCGCGGACTGAAGCTTTCTTT.